This T cell receptor beta chain originates from a study of a mutant IDH1 vaccine in newly diagnosed glioma. Background on the study: In weeks 1, 3, 5, 7, 11, 15, 19 and 23, patients were immunized, eight times in all.

Using immunoSEQ multiplex PCR, the repertoire was profiled, and TCRdb retains in-frame clones only, with some absent. This sample has about 40,000 clones, with 84% found just once. CDR1 is SGHRS and CDR2 is YFSETQ in the germline V gene. Trimming pared 2 bases from V and 2 bases from J, leaving 14 bases between. The CDR3 has 15 amino acids. Indicated time point: week 11, during vaccination. With topical imiquimod, each dose of the vaccine consisted of 300 ug of mutant IDH1 20-mer peptide. To note about this clone: What it binds is unknown.

This sequence originates from a man aged 40-55 years with glioma. The input for sequencing was PBMCs, taken from a glioma patient whose treatment included an IDH1 peptide vaccine. V usage is TRBV5-1 and J usage is TRBJ2-7; a weak D match, TRBD2 (6 bases). CDR3 sequence reads: CASSLSGREAYEQYF. CDR3 nucleotides: TGCGCCAGCAGCTTATCGGGCAGGGAGGCCTACGAGCAGTACTTC. The variable domain in full, with the rest retrieved from reference TRBV5-1 and TRBJ2-7, is KAGVTQTPRYLIKTRGQQVTLSCSPISGHRSVSWYQQTPGQGLQFLFEYFSETQRNKGNFPGRFSGRQFSNSRSEMNVSTLELGDSALYLCASSLSGREAYEQYFGPGTRLTVT.